The entry below describes one T cell receptor beta chain. This clonotype was observed a handful of times. No antigen is known for it. Nothing much larger sits one base from this clone, and base qualities are not available. The label giving this sample's time point can be read as: newly diagnosed GD, antithyroid drugs for less than 3 months. RNA was extracted from PBMCs in TRIzol for both TCR sequencing and RNA sequencing. Graves' disease was diagnosed according to American Thyroid Association guidelines. Patients for the study were recruited at an endocrinology department in Xi'an, China. Each patient gave around 9.2 milliliters of peripheral blood, collected in an EDTA anticoagulant tube. Ficoll Paque Plus density gradient separation was used to isolate PBMCs, and no further T cell sorting was performed. RNA quality was checked with an Agilent 2100 Bioanalyzer and agarose gel, and concentration with a NanoDrop 2000.

The data originate from a study of regulatory T cells in long-lasting Graves disease (dated by TCRdb to 2020 to 2023). About the full investigation: Newly diagnosed Graves' disease patients had taken antithyroid drugs for less than 3 months. Patients with persistent Graves' disease were compared with patients with newly diagnosed Graves' disease using TCR sequencing and RNA sequencing of peripheral blood. The study took place in China and was registered as a clinical trial. A total of around 35 samples underwent TCR sequencing, from about 13 patients with persistent Graves' disease and 20 patients with newly diagnosed Graves' disease. General study outcomes and caveats: Preferential use of TRBV28, TRBJ1-2 and TRBJ2-5 was observed in persistent disease, whereas TRBV20-1 and TRBJ2-1 were favored in newly diagnosed disease. Peripheral blood alone was examined, since thyroid tissue, which constituted the primary lesion, could not be accessed. The small sample size was acknowledged by the authors as a limitation that may reduce accuracy. Compared with newly diagnosed patients, patients with persistent Graves' disease had lower TCR Shannon entropy and fewer highly expanded clones, which suggests clonal expansion. Patients with persistent disease shared more public clonotypes (about 2,900) than newly diagnosed patients did (approximately 1,000). Sequencing and analysis were limited to the TCR beta chain.

In the germline V gene, CDR1 corresponds to SGHRS and CDR2 to YFSETQ. From its cysteine to its phenylalanine, the CDR3 spans 12 amino acids. The sequence is cut down to CDR3 DNA, 36 bases in frame from base 1. The junction carries 12 bases between V and J, which are trimmed by 7 bases and 5 bases respectively. The library was prepared using multiplex PCR. The instrument was an Illumina HiSeq 4000. iRepertoire HTBI primers and Arm-PCR amplification of CDR3 regions were used to construct TCR beta libraries. Gel purification was performed on PCR products prior to sequencing. As for the authors' bioinformatics: Gene usage analysis of CDR3 amino acid clonotypes relied on the roughly 64 TRBV and about 13 TRBJ segments identified across samples. COPE and FqMerger were used to merge filtered high-quality paired reads into contigs. BLAST was used to align contigs to the IMGT TRBV, TRBD and TRBJ reference genes, and CDR3 was defined following IMGT. Highly expanded clones were defined as clonotypes with a frequency above 0.1%. Shannon entropy served as the measure of repertoire diversity, while the Gini coefficient captured V-J evenness. Public clonotypes were defined as clonotypes shared by more than one individual. Using fastp at Q25 and MiXCR, TCRdb reprocessed the public reads and kept productive beta chains. Entries that share a CDR3 protein sequence are merged under the most common genes and DNA. TCRdb, rather than the study authors, made the V and J calls. For this sample the table gives around 470,000 distinct CDR3 sequences, of which approximately 14% were detected only once. The top ten constitute approximately 15% of the sample.

In addition, the sample was reused for a study of T cells in Graves' hyperthyroidism and ophthalmopathy. The other study reports the following: Graves' hyperthyroidism was defined as stable when no progression to ophthalmopathy occurred over 18 months of follow-up. Hyperthyroidism patients were newly diagnosed, with disease duration under 2 months, and aged 18 to 65 years. Any patient with an uncontrolled infection, another autoimmune disease, pregnancy or lactation was excluded. Clinical symptoms, serum thyroxine and TRAb, thyroid ultrasound, and orbital computed tomography formed the basis for the diagnoses. The TCR CDR3 was subjected to a first round of RT-PCR using the HTBI primer set and the Qiagen OneStep RT-PCR kit. Most expanded thyroid clonotypes (frequency above 0.001) were also detected in blood, suggesting blood repertoires may reflect thyroid immune responses. A 13 V-J signature model separated ophthalmopathy from stable hyperthyroidism, with 87.88% sensitivity and roughly 84% specificity in cross-validation and 80%/75% in testing. In validation, the model predicted progression to ophthalmopathy a median of roughly six months before onset, with approximately 68% sensitivity and almost 75% specificity. To identify distinguishing TCR V-J signatures, a discovery cohort of about 95 patients was used, comprising fewer than 45 with Graves' ophthalmopathy and around 60 with stable Graves' hyperthyroidism. An independent validation cohort of under 20 hyperthyroidism patients and roughly 16 patients who later progressed to ophthalmopathy tested prospective prediction of ophthalmopathy. For training and testing, the 100 or so patients in the discovery cohort were randomly divided in a 7:3 ratio. Thyroid tissue and blood T-cell repertoires from several Graves' hyperthyroidism patients were also compared in the study. Once sampling was done, hyperthyroidism patients were given methimazole at a starting dose of 30 mg daily, whereas ophthalmopathy patients were given high-dose intravenous methylprednisolone. Libraries were constructed in a second round of multiplex PCR, after which size selection and purification were carried out. Libraries were sequenced paired-end with 100 bp reads on an Illumina HiSeq2000. SOAPnuke was used to process the raw data, removing reads that contained adapters or uncalled bases, had a mean Phred below 15, or lacked an exact match to the constant primer or identifier. COPE v1.2.5 was used to merge high-quality paired reads, and clonotypes were defined as unique nucleotide sequences. MiTCR v1.1 was used to align clonotypes to the IMGT TRBV, TRBD and TRBJ reference segments. Analysis was restricted to V-J combinations with a frequency above 0.0001, which covered roughly 99% of repertoires. A TCS score was defined as the ratio between F50 (clonal expansion) and ExV (chaos), using BLOSUM62-based TCRdist between CDR3 peptides within each V-J. Welch's t-statistics and random forest reduced just over 500 V-J features to about 13, which were used in a naive Bayes classifier (R e1071). No statistical method was used to fix the sample size in advance, and group allocation was not hidden from the investigators. According to the paper, TCR Vbeta CDR3 sequencing was carried out on 120 to 150 peripheral blood samples, which came from over 40 ophthalmopathy, about 75 hyperthyroidism and approximately 17 progressor patients.

This clonotype originated in a woman aged 45-65 years with Graves disease. Donor details come from another sample of the same person, matched by shared clones. The V and J genes are TRBV5-1 and TRBJ1-1, with the identity of the D gene unclear. This specimen was peripheral blood mononuclear cells (PBMCs), taken at new diagnosis, from a patient treated with antithyroid drugs. The DNA sequence follows: TGCGCCAGCTCGCCTCTCGGGACTGAAGCTTTCTTT. Its protein reads: CASSPLGTEAFF.